A selection of T cell receptor beta chains follows, all from one sample in a study of cytomegalovirus exposure and HLA in healthy donors. Method: immunoSEQ multiplex PCR; TCRdb's copy keeps in-frame clones and lacks some. The sample includes approximately 150,000 clones, 65% to 70% of them seen just once. Sample: PBMCs. All receptors derive from a man aged 25-45 years in good health and CMV-seropositive. The conserved cysteine and the conserved F or W are not part of the CDR3 here.

length	V	J	CDR3
12	TRBV19	TRBJ1-1	ASSIGPGGTEAF
14	TRBV7-2	TRBJ2-7	ASSLVASGNGHEQY
15	TRBV5-1	TRBJ1-1	ASSLALGRAPNTEAF
13	TRBV6-6	TRBJ1-5	ASSYDTQGYQPQH
7	TRBV20-1	TRBJ2-3	SASDTQY
13	TRBV28	TRBJ2-6	ASRTTGTGANVLT
13	TRBV6-5	TRBJ1-2	ASSYSGQGARGYT
13	TRBV4-1	TRBJ1-6	ASRSPGQGNSPLH
18	TRBV11-3	TRBJ2-6	ASSPIAGTGIFSGANVLT
12	TRBV27	TRBJ1-1	ASSLSGWETEAF
12	TRBV28	TRBJ1-1	ASTPAGSNTEAF
10	TRBV19	TRBJ2-7	ASSGGNYEQY
15	TRBV29-1	TRBJ2-3	SVDPFGAGGSPDTQY
12	TRBV5-1	TRBJ2-1	ASSLGSGYNEQF
14	TRBV18	TRBJ2-5	ASSPQDRGPPETQY
14	TRBV27	TRBJ2-3	ASSFWRELSADTQY
14	TRBV9	TRBJ2-2	ASSVATGRTTGELF
14	TRBV19	TRBJ1-4	ASRSSGFHADEKLF
14	TRBV27	TRBJ1-1	ASSLLYTGMNTEAF
13	TRBV6-5	TRBJ2-7	ASSLSRDGSYEQY
12	TRBV25-1	TRBJ2-3	ASSGRDRSDTQY
12	TRBV7-8	TRBJ2-5	ASSLAGGSETQY
14	TRBV19	TRBJ2-7	ASSAKDRPASYEQY
13	TRBV18	TRBJ1-2	ASRTPVTDNYGYT
11	TRBV19	TRBJ1-5	ASRSQGLQPQH
13	TRBV6-5	TRBJ2-7	ASSYSAGGSYEQY
14	TRBV9	TRBJ2-6	ASSVAWGAGANVLT
13	TRBV7-9	TRBJ2-1	ASSLTSGSRNEQF
13	TRBV11-2	TRBJ2-7	ASSSSSVLGGEQY
13	TRBV11-2	TRBJ2-7	ASSLESGLAEEQY
13	TRBV7-8	TRBJ2-2	ASSFSGVWAGELF
12	TRBV27	TRBJ2-7	ASSQIATGIEQY
11	TRBV6-5	TRBJ1-3	GSVGGSGNTIY
15	TRBV7-8	TRBJ1-1	ASSLASYRVQYTEAF
12	TRBV6-5	TRBJ1-3	ASADSNSGNTIY
14	TRBV10-1	TRBJ2-3	ASSDNLAGYTDTQY
14	TRBV7-8	TRBJ2-7	ASSPRVDRVFNEQY
13	TRBV2	TRBJ2-4	ASSEQGATKNIQY
13	TRBV6-1	.	ASKPGQGVSYEQY
12	TRBV5-1	TRBJ2-1	ASSWGQGTNEQF
16	TRBV10-1	TRBJ1-2	ASSAEQDNNSRRYGYT
13	TRBV18	TRBJ1-1	ASSPSEAGFGEAF
12	TRBV5-1	TRBJ2-2	ASSLGTSIGELF
13	TRBV7-3	TRBJ2-7	ASSLGRGDLYEQY
14	TRBV9	TRBJ1-3	ASSVTWTGSRNTIY